These 26 T cell receptor beta chains were sequenced from one sample in a study of cytomegalovirus exposure and HLA in healthy donors (dated by TCRdb to between 2016 and 2019). Libraries were made using the immunoSEQ multiplex PCR assay. A mixture of 60 forward primers for TCR Vbeta segments and 13 reverse primers for TCR Jbeta segments was used in the multiplex PCR. TCRdb holds this immuneACCESS table with in-frame rearrangements only. Some clones are missing; in checked studies, unresolved V genes explain under half, and the rest has no known cause. The sample table lists more than 150,000 clones, about 84% of them with a count of one. 3.5% to 4% of the sample goes to the ten largest clones. The sequenced sample consisted of PBMCs. The receptor set was obtained from a man in his fifties or sixties in good health and CMV-seronegative.

This clone has a handful of counts. The chain is built from TRBV19 and TRBJ2-7, with no clear D. The CDR3 runs to 14 residues. The V gene's germline CDR1 is LNHDA and CDR2 SQIVND (reference sequence). Between the trimmed V and J ends, which lost 3 bases and 1 base, there was a span of 10 bases. The CDR3 bases are TGTGCCAGTAGTATGAGAGAGGAATCCTACGAGCAGTACTTC. It codes for CASSMREESYEQYF.

The chain recombines TRBV10-3 with TRBJ2-7; D is ambiguous. V was pared by 10 bases and J by 4 bases, with 17 bases between. Germline values: CDR1 ENHRY, CDR2 SYGVKD. This CDR3 region has 13 residues. CDR3 nucleotides: TGTGCCACGTCCCTCGACACATTTTACGAGCAGTACTTC. It is translated as CATSLDTFYEQYF.

J is TRBJ1-2 and V is TRBV6-5; D perhaps matches TRBD1 (5 bases). The CDR3 contains 12 residues. The ends were cut back, 5 bases at V and 5 bases at J, with 9 bases in the middle. Germline V gene sequence: CDR1 MNHEY, CDR2 SVGAGI. The CDR3 DNA follows: TGTGCCAGCAGTCAGGACATTTATGGCTACACCTTC. Translated: CASSQDIYGYTF.

The chain employs TRBV5-4 and TRBJ1-1; D possibly corresponds to TRBD1 (5 bases). V was shortened by 3 bases and J by 5 bases, with 8 bases between the two germline ends. CDR3 length: 12 residues. The germline V gene encodes CDR1 SGHNT and CDR2 YYREEE (reference sequence). CDR3 sequence (DNA): TGTGCCAGCAGCTCCCCAGGGACTGAAGCTTTCTTT. Residues: CASSSPGTEAFF.

The chain has TRBV5-6 and TRBJ2-7; TRBD1 agrees at 7 bases. Germline values: CDR1 SGHDT, CDR2 YYEEEE. Trimming removed 5 bases from V and 4 bases from J; junction bases left unmatched: 9. The CDR3 length is 14 residues. The CDR3 DNA is TGTGCCAGCAGGCCGGGACAGATCCTGTACGAGCAGTACTTC. It is translated as CASRPGQILYEQYF.

This chain joins TRBV7-2 and TRBJ2-1; D gene uncertain. With 1 base removed from V and 5 bases from J, the gap between germline ends came to 3 bases. CDR3 length equals 12 residues. Looked up from germline, CDR1 is SGHTA and CDR2 is FQGNSA. The DNA for the CDR3 is TGTGCCAGCAGCTTAGTCAACAATGAGCAGTTCTTC. This sequence encodes CASSLVNNEQFF.

The gene calls are TRBV2 and TRBJ2-5, with 11 bases matching TRBD2. With 2 bases clipped from V and 4 bases from J, the junction kept 6 bases outside the gene matches. CDR3 size: 16 residues. Germline CDR1 and CDR2: SNHLY and FYNNEI. The CDR3: CASSEIIAGGLETQYF. CDR3 sequence (DNA): TGTGCCAGCAGTGAAATAATAGCGGGGGGGCTAGAGACCCAGTACTTC.

The chain combines TRBV9 with TRBJ2-2; D might be TRBD2 (5 bases). The CDR3 is made up of 11 amino acids. Trimming pared 5 bases from V and 7 bases from J, leaving 6 bases between. CDR1 and CDR2 (germline): SGDLS, YYNGEE. For the CDR3, the DNA is TGTGCCAGCAGACGGGGCGGGGAGCTGTTTTTT. This encodes CASRRGGELFF.

CDR3 sequence (DNA): TGTGCCACCTCACCTACTCGAAACTATGCAACTAATGAAAAACTGTTTTTT. Its protein product is CATSPTRNYATNEKLFF. The rearrangement uses TRBV10-3 and TRBJ1-4; D ambiguous. Germline V gives CDR1 ENHRY, CDR2 SYGVKD. This CDR3 comprises 17 residues. Trimming took 10 bases from V and 0 from J, leaving 21 bases between them.

The rearrangement links TRBV7-2 to TRBJ1-5; weak D call: TRBD1 (5 bases). Per the germline V gene, CDR1 is SGHTA and CDR2 is FQGNSA. Trimming removed 5 bases from V and 2 bases from J, with 16 bases in between. The CDR3 has 16 residues. The CDR3 is CASSRTAGGGNQPQHF. The CDR3 nucleotides read TGTGCCAGCAGCCGGACGGCCGGAGGGGGCAATCAGCCCCAGCATTTT. The whole variable domain, remainder taken from reference TRBV7-2 and TRBJ1-5, is GAGVSQSPSNKVTEKGKDVELRCDPISGHTALYWYRQSLGQGLEFLIYFQGNSAPDKSGLPSDRFSAERTGGSVSTLTIQRTQQEDSAVYLCASSRTAGGGNQPQHFGDGTRLSIL.

This clone was observed a handful of times. The CDR3 DNA is TGTGCCAGGGGGGACTTCGTCACAGATACGCAGTATTTT. This codes for CARGDFVTDTQYF. This chain connects TRBV2 to TRBJ2-3, with a weak D call TRBD2 (6 bases). V gave up 9 bases and J gave up 2 bases, with 12 bases separating them. The CDR3 extends over 13 amino acids. Germline CDR1 reads SNHLY; CDR2 reads FYNNEI.

V gene TRBV5-6 combines with J gene TRBJ2-3, with TRBD2 matching over 10 bases. CDR1 SGHDT and CDR2 YYEEEE come from the germline V gene. J gave up 4 bases and V 4 bases, and 12 bases lay outside the gene matches. The CDR3 contains 17 residues. CDR3 region: CASSAPTAGGQADTQYF. The CDR3 DNA follows: TGTGCCAGCAGCGCCCCAACAGCGGGGGGGCAGGCAGATACGCAGTATTTT. The full variable domain, rest sourced from reference TRBV5-6 and TRBJ2-3, is DAGVTQSPTHLIKTRGQQVTLRCSPKSGHDTVSWYQQALGQGPQFIFQYYEEEERQRGNFPDRFSGHQFPNYSSELNVNALLLGDSALYLCASSAPTAGGQADTQYFGPGTRLTVL.

The chain couples TRBV9 to TRBJ2-7; TRBD1 aligns across 9 bases. V gave up 4 bases and J gave up 0 bases; unmatched junction bases: 5. Germline lookup yields CDR1 SGDLS and CDR2 YYNGEE. CDR3 length: 15 residues. In nucleotides, the CDR3 is TGTGCCAGCAGCCTGACAGGGGGAAGCTCCTACGAGCAGTACTTC. Protein sequence: CASSLTGGSSYEQYF.

This clone was seen once. This chain connects TRBV18 to TRBJ2-4, with D uncertain. Per the germline V gene, CDR1 is KGHSH and CDR2 is LQKENI. This CDR3 has 13 amino acids. The V and J ends lost 2 bases and 8 bases respectively, with 10 bases between them. The CDR3 nucleotides are TGTGCCAGCTCACCAGCGGCTCGAGACATTCAGTACTTC. Translating gives CASSPAARDIQYF.

This clone was observed once. The rearrangement links TRBV9 to TRBJ1-2; D is unclear. V was shortened by 0 bases and J by 4 bases, with 16 bases between the two germline ends. This CDR3 contains 16 residues. CDR1 and CDR2 from the germline V gene are SGDLS and YYNGEE. Here the CDR3 reads CASSVGAEKTFYGYTF. The DNA of the CDR3 is TGTGCCAGCAGCGTAGGGGCCGAGAAAACTTTCTATGGCTACACCTTC.

This rearrangement joins TRBV5-1 to TRBJ1-2; unclear D gene. Trimming took off 1 base at V and 4 bases at J, with 14 bases between the two ends. The germline V gene has CDR1 SGHRS and CDR2 YFSETQ. CDR3 length: 15 amino acids. As DNA, the CDR3 is TGCGCCAGCAGCTTGAGTTCGGGAGGCGGCTATGGCTACACCTTC. Protein product: CASSLSSGGGYGYTF.

The chain joins TRBV19 to TRBJ2-5; D may be TRBD1 (5 bases). Germline V gene data show CDR1 as LNHDA and CDR2 as SQIVND (reference sequence). The V gene lost 7 bases and the J gene lost 0 bases, with 15 bases spanning the gap. This CDR3 comprises 15 residues. The CDR3, as DNA: TGTGCCAGTACCTCCCGGGCCAGGGACCAAGAGACCCAGTACTTC. Protein product: CASTSRARDQETQYF.

This chain links TRBV20-1 with TRBJ2-7, with D perhaps matching TRBD2 (5 bases). The CDR3 contains 11 residues. V lost 5 bases to trimming and J lost 5 bases, with 10 bases between them. The germline CDR1 and CDR2 sequences are DFQATT and SNEGSKA (reference sequence). This CDR3 reads CSAGEPDEQYF. In DNA, the CDR3 is TGCAGTGCTGGGGAGCCAGACGAGCAGTACTTC.

This chain joins TRBV6-5 and TRBJ1-1; 7 bases match TRBD1. This CDR3 comprises 13 residues. The V gene end was trimmed by 10 bases and the J gene end by 4 bases; junction bases not matched to a gene: 9. Per the germline V gene, CDR1 is MNHEY and CDR2 is SVGAGI. The chain's CDR3 is CATLGGWGTEAFF. The CDR3, as DNA: TGTGCCACGTTAGGGGGCTGGGGCACTGAAGCTTTCTTT.

In this sample, this clone turned up a few times. This rearrangement joins TRBV2 to TRBJ1-2; D ambiguous. V dropped 7 bases and J dropped 1 base, with 13 bases sitting between them. Germline lookup yields CDR1 SNHLY and CDR2 FYNNEI. The CDR3 is 14 amino acids. DNA of the CDR3: TGTGCCAGCATGGTCGGAGTGGGTAACTATGGCTACACCTTC. Translated: CASMVGVGNYGYTF.

The chain combines TRBV19 with TRBJ1-6, with D possibly TRBD1 on 5 matching bases. The V end was cut by 0 bases, the J end by 8 bases, with 11 bases between. The CDR3 covers 15 residues. The germline V gene has CDR1 LNHDA and CDR2 SQIVND (reference sequence). The CDR3 protein is CASSIEQGRDSPLHF. The CDR3 DNA sequence: TGTGCCAGTAGTATAGAGCAGGGAAGGGATTCACCCCTCCACTTT.

The chain links TRBV19 to TRBJ2-3; 7 bases map to TRBD1. The CDR3 is 15 amino acids. With V trimmed by 5 bases and J by 0 bases, 5 bases remained unmatched. The germline V gene encodes CDR1 LNHDA and CDR2 SQIVND (reference sequence). CDR3 coding DNA: TGTGCCAGTAGTCTCCGGGACAGCAGCACAGATACGCAGTATTTT. Residues: CASSLRDSSTDTQYF.

This clone appeared once. The rearrangement uses TRBV19 and TRBJ2-1, with 9 bases matching TRBD2. With 3 bases clipped from V and 4 bases from J, the junction kept 4 bases outside the gene matches. This CDR3 is 15 amino acids long. Germline values: CDR1 LNHDA, CDR2 SQIVND (reference sequence). Here the CDR3 reads CASSITAGGYNEQFF. The CDR3 DNA reads as TGTGCCAGTAGTATTACGGCGGGGGGGTACAATGAGCAGTTCTTC.

The rearrangement uses TRBV6-8 and TRBJ1-5; the D gene is possibly TRBD1 (6 bases). The CDR3 consists of 17 residues. Trimming took off 0 bases at V and 0 bases at J, with 12 bases between the two ends. Germline V CDR1 and CDR2: MNHGY, SAAAGT. This CDR3 reads CASSYSWRGRSNQPQHF. CDR3 bases: TGTGCCAGCAGTTACTCATGGCGGGGGCGTAGCAATCAGCCCCAGCATTTT.

The chain combines TRBV5-1 with TRBJ2-2, with 12 bases aligning to TRBD2. The length of the CDR3 is 20 residues. Germline CDR1 is SGHRS and CDR2 is YFSETQ. Unmatched junction bases numbered 17, after V lost 3 bases and J lost 5 bases. CDR3 DNA: TGCGCCAGCAGCTCCACTTCTCAAAGACTAGCGGGGGCTCGGACCGGGGAGCTGTTTTTT. Its translation: CASSSTSQRLAGARTGELFF.

The gene calls are TRBV2 and TRBJ2-5; TRBD2 matches 12 bases. Germline CDR1 SNHLY, CDR2 FYNNEI. There are 14 residues in the CDR3. Unmatched junction bases numbered 3, after V lost 6 bases and J lost 4 bases. CDR3 residues: CASSLTSGGETQYF. Written as DNA, the CDR3 is TGTGCCAGCAGCTTGACTAGCGGGGGAGAGACCCAGTACTTC.